This is a list of T cell receptor beta chains from one sample in a study of OX40 agonist ivuxolimab in advanced cancers. This table comes from immunoSEQ multiplex PCR, and its TCRdb copy is limited to in-frame clones, with some not included. Of 98,000 or so clones in the sample, roughly 80% are singletons; the top ten hold about 1.5%. The specimen was CD4+ or CD8+ T cells sorted from blood, collected in a trial of the OX40 agonist ivuxolimab. Receptors were obtained from an adult with an advanced solid tumor such as melanoma, head and neck, liver or kidney cancer. Both conserved end residues are part of each CDR3. A D gene is named only where the DNA matches it firmly. Not all rows give a size; the values are once, few, many and, for expanded clones, a class.

v_gene	d_gene	j_gene	abundance	CDR3aa	CDR3nt
TRBV2	TRBD1	TRBJ2-2	.	CASTIGTGSGELFF	TGTGCCAGCACCATTGGGACAGGGTCCGGGGAGCTGTTTTTT
TRBV12-5	.	TRBJ2-3	.	CASGRGSSDTQYF	TGTGCTAGTGGTCGAGGGTCTTCAGATACGCAGTATTTT
TRBV7-2	.	TRBJ1-6	.	CASSLGTLNSPLHF	TGTGCCAGCAGCTTAGGGACACTCAATTCACCCCTCCACTTT
TRBV4-2	TRBD1	TRBJ1-2	.	CASRRDRGDGYTF	TGTGCCAGCAGGAGGGACAGGGGGGATGGCTACACCTTC
TRBV7-2	.	TRBJ2-3	.	CASSSKDTQYF	TGTGCCAGCAGCTCGAAGGATACGCAGTATTTT
TRBV10-2	.	TRBJ2-1	.	CASSSETYNEQFF	TGCGCCAGCAGTAGCGAGACCTACAATGAGCAGTTCTTC
TRBV7-3	TRBD1	TRBJ2-2	.	CASTQDAGGGGELFF	TGTGCCAGCACCCAGGACGCAGGGGGCGGCGGGGAGCTGTTTTTT
TRBV2	.	TRBJ1-5	.	CASSDTGRGRRPQHF	TGTGCCAGCAGTGACACAGGGAGGGGAAGGCGGCCCCAGCATTTT
TRBV19	.	TRBJ1-2	.	CASRRRGSNYGYTF	TGTGCCAGCCGACGGCGGGGATCCAACTATGGCTACACCTTC
TRBV6-5	.	TRBJ1-6	.	CASSVTGTDSPLHF	TGTGCCAGCAGCGTAACAGGGACGGATTCACCCCTCCACTTT
TRBV5-4	TRBD1	TRBJ1-3	.	CASSPGQGRNTIYF	TGTGCCAGCAGCCCGGGACAGGGGAGAAACACCATATATTTT
TRBV7-9	TRBD2	TRBJ2-3	.	CASSLVAGGDTQYF	TGTGCCAGCAGCTTAGTAGCGGGAGGAGATACGCAGTATTTT
TRBV5-1	.	TRBJ1-3	.	CASSLVPFSSGNTIYF	TGCGCCAGCAGCTTGGTGCCATTTTCCTCTGGAAACACCATATATTTT
TRBV19	TRBD1	TRBJ1-2	.	CASSRRGQLTNGYTF	TGTGCCAGTAGCCGCCGGGGACAGCTGACTAATGGCTACACCTTC
TRBV28	.	TRBJ1-6	.	CASTLRGRGRGNSPLHF	TGTGCCAGCACCCTCAGAGGGAGGGGTAGAGGTAATTCACCCCTCCACTTT
TRBV5-1	.	TRBJ1-5	.	CASSSRVSNQPQHF	TGTGCCAGCAGTTCCAGAGTTAGCAATCAGCCCCAGCATTTT
TRBV6-6	TRBD1	TRBJ1-5	.	CASSYTTGRDQPQHF	TGTGCCAGCAGTTACACGACAGGGAGAGATCAGCCCCAGCATTTT
TRBV28	.	TRBJ2-1	.	CASYTGRYNEQFF	TGTGCCAGTTACACAGGGAGGTACAATGAGCAGTTCTTC
TRBV29-1	.	TRBJ2-3	.	CSSSSGDTQYF	TGCAGCTCTAGCAGCGGGGATACGCAGTATTTT
TRBV7-2	.	TRBJ2-7	.	CASSPSLGYEQYF	TGTGCCAGCAGCCCCTCTCTGGGCTACGAGCAGTACTTC
TRBV30	.	TRBJ2-1	few	CAWALVRNEQFF	TGTGCCTGGGCGTTGGTAAGGAATGAGCAGTTCTTC
TRBV6-1	TRBD1	TRBJ2-5	few	CASSLRDRGFETQYF	TGTGCCAGCAGTCTCCGGGACAGGGGTTTTGAGACCCAGTACTTC
TRBV28	.	TRBJ2-7	.	CAIQDTYTYEQYF	TGTGCCATCCAGGACACCTACACCTACGAGCAGTACTTC
TRBV9	.	TRBJ2-1	.	CASSVREVSYNEQFF	TGTGCCAGCAGCGTTAGGGAGGTCTCCTACAATGAGCAGTTCTTC
TRBV7-9	.	TRBJ2-7	.	CASSLAAGYEQYF	TGTGCCAGCAGCTTAGCCGCCGGCTACGAGCAGTACTTC
TRBV5-1	.	TRBJ2-1	.	CASSPSLDRFSYNEQFF	TGCGCCAGCAGCCCTTCTTTGGACCGCTTCTCCTACAATGAGCAGTTCTTC
TRBV11-2	.	TRBJ1-4	.	CASSHSRAGDEKLFF	TGTGCCAGCAGCCATAGCAGGGCCGGAGATGAAAAACTGTTTTTT
TRBV5-6	TRBD1	TRBJ1-1	.	CASSWGTGGVDTEAFF	TGTGCCAGCAGCTGGGGGACAGGGGGCGTAGACACTGAAGCTTTCTTT
TRBV7-7	.	TRBJ2-1	once	CASSLEGGPKLVSEQFF	TGTGCCAGCAGCTTAGAAGGGGGACCAAAGCTCGTGAGTGAGCAGTTCTTC
TRBV6-1	.	TRBJ1-3	many	CASKATSAGNTIYF	TGTGCCAGCAAGGCAACAAGTGCTGGAAACACCATATATTTT
TRBV28	.	TRBJ2-3	once	CASSPQPAGAGPSTDTQYF	TGTGCCAGCAGTCCCCAACCCGCGGGGGCGGGGCCTAGCACAGATACGCAGTATTTT
TRBV9	.	TRBJ2-3	.	CASSVQRTDTQYF	TGTGCCAGCAGCGTCCAGCGCACAGATACGCAGTATTTT
TRBV6-1	.	TRBJ1-4	.	CASIPDRFFEKLFF	TGTGCCAGCATCCCCGACAGATTCTTTGAAAAACTGTTTTTT
TRBV7-9	.	TRBJ1-5	once	CASSQWGGLYQPQHF	TGTGCCAGCAGCCAATGGGGGGGGCTTTATCAGCCCCAGCATTTT
TRBV10-2	.	TRBJ2-5	.	CASSAGVETQYF	TGCGCCAGCAGTGCAGGGGTCGAGACCCAGTACTTC
TRBV6-6	.	TRBJ2-2	.	CASTGITGELFF	TGTGCCAGCACGGGAATTACCGGGGAGCTGTTTTTT
TRBV28	TRBD1	TRBJ1-2	.	CASSQADRGSYGYTF	TGTGCCAGCAGCCAAGCAGACAGGGGATCTTACGGCTACACCTTC
TRBV9	.	TRBJ2-5	.	CASSDTQGPQETQYF	TGTGCCAGCAGCGACACCCAGGGCCCCCAAGAGACCCAGTACTTC
TRBV6-5	.	TRBJ1-2	.	CASSLTGNYGYTF	TGTGCCAGCAGTCTTACAGGGAACTATGGCTACACCTTC
TRBV11-2	TRBD1	TRBJ1-2	.	CASSFITGTGDGYTF	TGTGCCAGCAGCTTTATAACCGGGACAGGGGATGGCTACACCTTC
TRBV29-1	.	TRBJ2-5	.	CSVRSGSAGPNQETQYF	TGCAGCGTTAGATCGGGGTCGGCAGGGCCTAACCAAGAGACCCAGTACTTC
TRBV4-3	.	TRBJ2-5	.	CASSQDDRRGTQYF	TGCGCCAGCAGCCAAGACGACCGACGGGGGACCCAGTACTTC
TRBV28	.	TRBJ1-1	.	CASSFLGRIPEAFF	TGTGCCAGCAGTTTTTTGGGGCGAATCCCTGAAGCTTTCTTT
TRBV4-2	TRBD1	TRBJ2-3	.	CASSQDPWTGDTDTQYF	TGTGCCAGCAGCCAAGATCCTTGGACAGGGGACACAGATACGCAGTATTTT
TRBV19	.	TRBJ1-6	.	CASGARIPNSPLHF	TGTGCCAGTGGAGCCAGAATTCCTAATTCACCCCTCCACTTT
TRBV2	.	TRBJ1-1	.	CASSERPGLTEAFF	TGTGCCAGCAGTGAACGTCCCGGACTCACTGAAGCTTTCTTT
TRBV19	.	TRBJ2-1	.	CASSIVGPGYEQFF	TGTGCCAGTAGTATAGTCGGGCCCGGGTACGAGCAGTTCTTC